This is a list of T cell receptor beta chains from one sample in a study of T cell responses to AZD1222 COVID-19 vaccine. The table came from immunoSEQ multiplex PCR; TCRdb's copy has only in-frame clones and leaves some out. The sample lists roughly 150,000 clones, 88% occurring once. The sample in question was peripheral blood, obtained on day 0 of AZD1222 vaccination. All receptors derive from an adult in good health. Each CDR3 is given with its conserved first and last residue. The D gene is left open where the match is weak. The listing skips clone size in some rows; elsewhere it reads once, few, many or a size class.

v_call	clone_size	j_call	d_call	cdr3_aa	cdr3_nt
TRBV15	-	TRBJ2-2	-	CATSRDTGTGELFF	TGTGCCACCAGCAGAGACACAGGGACCGGGGAGCTGTTTTTT
TRBV6-5	-	TRBJ1-1	-	CASSPGARAFF	TGTGCCAGCAGTCCGGGGGCGCGGGCTTTCTTT
TRBV6-2/TRBV6-3	-	TRBJ2-5	TRBD1	CASSYSPGQGWQETQYF	TGTGCCAGCAGTTACTCTCCGGGACAGGGGTGGCAAGAGACCCAGTACTTC
TRBV6-6	-	TRBJ2-7	-	CASRGDAYEQYF	TGTGCCAGCAGGGGGGACGCCTACGAGCAGTACTTC
TRBV5-4	-	TRBJ1-3	-	CASSSTGSSGNTIYF	TGTGCCAGCAGCTCTACGGGGAGCTCTGGAAACACCATATATTTT
TRBV10-2	once	TRBJ2-1	-	CASSERTHYPNEQFF	TGCGCCAGCAGTGAGAGGACCCACTACCCAAATGAGCAGTTCTTC
TRBV19	-	TRBJ2-1	-	CASSTYNEQFF	TGTGCCAGTAGTACGTACAATGAGCAGTTCTTC
TRBV6-5	-	TRBJ1-1	-	CASTQGVMNTEAFF	TGTGCCAGCACCCAAGGAGTAATGAACACTGAAGCTTTCTTT
TRBV11-1	-	TRBJ2-5	TRBD1	CASSLAGTDQETQYF	TGTGCCAGCAGCTTAGCAGGGACAGATCAAGAGACCCAGTACTTC
TRBV12-3/TRBV12-4	-	TRBJ2-3	-	CASSLKITDTQYF	TGTGCCAGCAGTTTAAAGATCACAGATACGCAGTATTTT
TRBV2	-	TRBJ2-1	TRBD2	CASSDTWAGERFF	TGTGCCAGCAGTGATACTTGGGCGGGAGAGAGATTCTTC
TRBV2	few	TRBJ2-7	TRBD2	CASSGAESSGSYEQYF	TGTGCCAGCAGTGGGGCCGAGAGTAGCGGGTCCTACGAGCAGTACTTC